This is a list of T cell receptor beta chains from one sample in a study of PD-1 blockade in classical Hodgkin lymphoma. Profiling relied on immunoSEQ multiplex PCR, and the TCRdb table lists in-frame clones only, not all of them. The sample has 20,000 to 25,000 clones, roughly 77% seen once; the top ten hold roughly a fifth. The specimen comprised peripheral blood mononuclear cells (PBMCs), sampled before the fourth cycle of nivolumab. The receptors were sampled from a human donor with classical Hodgkin lymphoma. Both conserved end residues are part of each CDR3. A D gene is named only where the DNA matches it firmly. Size tells how often a clone was seen (once, few, many) or the class of an expanded clone, and some rows leave it out.

abundance	len	d_gene	v_gene	j_gene	CDR3nt	CDR3aa
-	13	-	TRBV27	TRBJ2-5	TGTGCCAGCAGTCCGGGGGCGTGGGAGACCCAGTACTTC	CASSPGAWETQYF
once	18	TRBD1	TRBV23-1	TRBJ2-6	TGCGCCAGCAGTCTTTCGACAGGGATTGAATCTGGGGCCAACGTCCTGACTTTC	CASSLSTGIESGANVLTF
-	13	-	TRBV14	TRBJ2-7	TGTGCCAGCAGCCTTATACTAGATAGAGAGCAGTACTTC	CASSLILDREQYF
-	14	-	TRBV28	TRBJ2-1	TGTGCCAGCAGTTTATGGTCAGGGAAGAATGAGCAGTTCTTC	CASSLWSGKNEQFF
-	17	TRBD2	TRBV5-1	TRBJ2-5	TGCGCCAGCAGCTTGGCCTTCCTCGGGGCGGGAGGAGAGACCCAGTACTTC	CASSLAFLGAGGETQYF
-	15	TRBD1	TRBV30	TRBJ2-3	TGTGCCTGGAGTGTACACAGGGGACCCACAGATACGCAGTATTTT	CAWSVHRGPTDTQYF
-	13	TRBD1	TRBV5-1	TRBJ2-1	TGCGCCAGCAGCTACGACAGGGTGGATGAGCAGTTCTTC	CASSYDRVDEQFF
-	16	-	TRBV15	TRBJ2-2	TGTGCCACCAGCATAAAGGCCGGACAAGGTACCGGGGAGCTGTTTTTT	CATSIKAGQGTGELFF
few	16	-	TRBV5-6	TRBJ2-5	TGTGCCAGCAGCCCCTTTAGGGGGGTAGAGAAAGAGACCCAGTACTTC	CASSPFRGVEKETQYF
few	16	-	TRBV7-9	TRBJ1-2	TGTGCCAGCAGCTCCCACCTCGGACACGCCAACTATGGCTACACCTTC	CASSSHLGHANYGYTF
-	14	TRBD2	TRBV7-3	TRBJ2-1	TGTGCCAGCGGGCGGACTAGCGGGTTAGGTGAGCAGTTCTTC	CASGRTSGLGEQFF
-	14	-	TRBV30	TRBJ1-2	TGTGCCTGGAGAGGCCAGGGACTTAACTATGGCTACACCTTC	CAWRGQGLNYGYTF
-	15	TRBD2	TRBV27	TRBJ2-3	TGTGCCAGCAGTTGGGTGGGAGGGCCCACAGATACGCAGTATTTT	CASSWVGGPTDTQYF
-	15	-	TRBV19	TRBJ2-3	TGTGCCAGTAGTATCTCCGGGGGAAGCACAGATACGCAGTATTTT	CASSISGGSTDTQYF
-	18	TRBD2	TRBV14	TRBJ2-7	TGTGCCAGCAGCCAAGATCCGCGACGGCTAGCGGGCTCCTACGAGCAGTACTTC	CASSQDPRRLAGSYEQYF
-	15	TRBD2	TRBV28	TRBJ2-7	TGTGCCAGCAGATCCCTAGCGGGAGGGACCTACGAGCAGTACTTC	CASRSLAGGTYEQYF